A selection of T cell receptor beta chains follows, all from one sample in a study of vaccination effects on CD4 cells after COVID-19. Their specific antigens are unknown. The protocol was immunoSEQ multiplex PCR, while the TCRdb copy is restricted to in-frame clones and leaves out a portion. This table has fewer than 35,000 clones, 70% to 85% appearing once. The source was CD4+ T cells from PBMCs cultured with a peptide pool, collected before COVID-19 vaccination. All receptors come from a human donor who had a prior SARS-CoV-2 infection. The CDR3 runs from the conserved cysteine through the conserved F or W. The D gene is left open where the match is weak. Clone sizes are given selectively: once, few, many, or a class where the clone is expanded.

j_gene	d_gene	abundance	v_gene	CDR3nt	CDR3aa
TRBJ1-3	TRBD1	NA	TRBV19	TGTGCCAGCAGACAGGGGACTGGAAACACCATATATTTT	CASRQGTGNTIYF
TRBJ2-2	TRBD2	few	TRBV2	TGTGCCAGCGAGCGGGAGGGTTTGCGAGACGGGGAGCTGTTTTTT	CASEREGLRDGELFF
TRBJ1-1	NA	NA	TRBV11-2	TGTGCCAGCAGCCAAAGGGGGAGGAACACTGAAGCTTTCTTT	CASSQRGRNTEAFF
TRBJ2-7	NA	NA	TRBV23-1	TGCGCCAGCAGTCCCCTTTCAGGGGAAGGCTACGAGCAGTACTTC	CASSPLSGEGYEQYF
TRBJ2-1	TRBD1	NA	TRBV18	TGTGCCAGCTCACCACCGACAGGGGGCTACAATGAGCAGTTCTTC	CASSPPTGGYNEQFF
TRBJ2-2	NA	NA	TRBV12-3/TRBV12-4	TGTGCCAGCAGTTTACAGGGATGGGAGCTGTTTTTT	CASSLQGWELFF
TRBJ2-1	NA	NA	TRBV7-2	TGTGCCAGCAGCTTAGAGTTTGGCAGCCCCAATGAGCAGTTCTTC	CASSLEFGSPNEQFF
TRBJ2-5	NA	NA	TRBV19	TGTGCCAGTAGTATGGTCAGAGCCCAAGAGACCCAGTACTTC	CASSMVRAQETQYF
TRBJ2-1	TRBD2	NA	TRBV11-3	TGTGCCAGCAGCTTAGGCGGGGGGCAGCTGAGCTCCTACAATGAGCAGTTCTTC	CASSLGGGQLSSYNEQFF
TRBJ2-1	NA	NA	TRBV15	TGTGCCACCCGGGGGGGACAGTCGCGGGGGCCGTTCTTC	CATRGGQSRGPFF
TRBJ2-5	NA	NA	TRBV7-9	TGTGCCAGCAGCTTAAGGGACCGGTGGACCCAGTACTTC	CASSLRDRWTQYF
TRBJ1-2	TRBD1	NA	TRBV11-1	TGTGCCAGCAGCCCGCGGACAGGGGGTCTGTCTGGCTACACCTTC	CASSPRTGGLSGYTF
TRBJ2-3	NA	few	TRBV5-6	TGTGCCAGCAGCTATTTAGCGAAGAGCACAGATACGCAGTATTTT	CASSYLAKSTDTQYF
TRBJ1-1	NA	NA	TRBV9	TGTGCCAGCAGCCCAGACGGGGCGCTAAGCGCTGAAGCTTTCTTT	CASSPDGALSAEAFF
TRBJ1-3	NA	NA	TRBV5-4	TGTGCCAGCAGTCGGGACCTAATTGGAAACACCATATATTTT	CASSRDLIGNTIYF
TRBJ2-3	TRBD2	NA	TRBV7-6	TGTGCCAGCAGCTTACCGGGACTAACGAGCACAGATACGCAGTATTTT	CASSLPGLTSTDTQYF
TRBJ2-5	TRBD1	NA	TRBV5-4	TGTGCCAGCAGCCCAGGGACAGCCCAAGAGACCCAGTACTTC	CASSPGTAQETQYF
TRBJ2-4	TRBD2	NA	TRBV12-5	TGTGCTAGTGGGCTAGCGGGAGATGACATTCAGTACTTC	CASGLAGDDIQYF
TRBJ2-5	NA	NA	TRBV14	TGTGCCAGCAGCCAAGACCACCAGGAGACCCAGTACTTC	CASSQDHQETQYF
TRBJ1-2	NA	NA	TRBV3-1/TRBV3-2	TGTGCCAGCAGCCAAAATGAAGGGGACGGCTACACCTTC	CASSQNEGDGYTF
TRBJ1-2	TRBD1	NA	TRBV10-3	TGTGCCATCAGTGAGCGGGACAGGGGTAACTATGGCTACACCTTC	CAISERDRGNYGYTF
TRBJ2-2	NA	NA	TRBV6-2/TRBV6-3	TGTGCCAGCAGTCCCCACAGGGTGATGGCCGGGGAGCTGTTTTTT	CASSPHRVMAGELFF
TRBJ2-4	NA	once	TRBV28	TGTGCCAGCAGGGCGGGATTCAGAACCAACATTCAGTACTTC	CASRAGFRTNIQYF
TRBJ1-1	TRBD1	NA	TRBV5-1	TGCGCCAGCAGCAACTACAGGGGTCTGAACACTGAAGCTTTCTTT	CASSNYRGLNTEAFF
TRBJ2-5	NA	NA	TRBV5-6	TGTGCCAGCAGCCTGGGAGTGAGAGAGACCCAGTACTTC	CASSLGVRETQYF
TRBJ2-1	NA	NA	TRBV7-6	TGTGCCAGCAGCTTAGGGGCTATCTCCTACAATGAGCAGTTCTTC	CASSLGAISYNEQFF
TRBJ2-2	NA	few	TRBV7-2	TGTGCCAGCAGCTTAATGCAGGGGACGGTCACCGGGGAGCTGTTTTTT	CASSLMQGTVTGELFF
TRBJ2-7	TRBD2	NA	TRBV3-1/TRBV3-2	TGTGCCAGCAGCCAAGACCTCCCCTGGACTAGCGGGGGCCTACAGCAGTACTTC	CASSQDLPWTSGGLQQYF
TRBJ2-7	NA	NA	TRBV3-1/TRBV3-2	TGTGCCAGCAGCCAAGTTAGGAGAGGTTACGACGAGCAGTACTTC	CASSQVRRGYDEQYF
TRBJ1-1	NA	NA	TRBV5-4	TGTGCCAGCAGCCTGATTGGGGGCGACACTGAAGCTTTCTTT	CASSLIGGDTEAFF
TRBJ2-2	NA	NA	TRBV4-3	TGCGCCAGCAGCCAGCAACAGAACACCGGGGAGCTGTTTTTT	CASSQQQNTGELFF
TRBJ2-5	TRBD2	NA	TRBV30	TGTGCCTGGAGTGTACTACGGGAGGGGGGGGAGACCCAGTACTTC	CAWSVLREGGETQYF
TRBJ1-1	TRBD1	NA	TRBV11-3	TGTGCCAGCAGCTTAGAGTCTGGGACAGGGGGCCCAAACTTT	CASSLESGTGGPNF
TRBJ2-6	NA	NA	TRBV5-4	TGTGCCAGCAGTCCCGACCTCTTGACAAATCGCTACTCTGGGGCCAACGTCCTGACTTTC	CASSPDLLTNRYSGANVLTF
TRBJ2-7	TRBD2	NA	TRBV9	TGTGCCAGCAGCAGGACTAGCGGAAACTACGAGCAGTACTTC	CASSRTSGNYEQYF
TRBJ1-2	NA	NA	TRBV5-6	TGTGCCAGCAGCTTAGGCCGTAATAACTATGGCTACACCTTC	CASSLGRNNYGYTF
TRBJ1-1	NA	NA	TRBV6-5	TGTGCCAGCAGCGTGCCTAAACCCGAAGCTTTCTTT	CASSVPKPEAFF
TRBJ1-1	TRBD1	few	TRBV2	TGTGCCAGCAGAGTACAGGGGTTAACTGAAGCTTTCTTT	CASRVQGLTEAFF
TRBJ2-5	NA	NA	TRBV11-1	TGTGCCAGCAGCTTCGGTCACAGAGGTGGGGAGACCCAGTACTTC	CASSFGHRGGETQYF
TRBJ2-1	TRBD2	NA	TRBV5-1	TGCGCCAGCAGCGAGAAAGGGGACTATTGGGTCTTC	CASSEKGDYWVF
TRBJ1-1	NA	NA	TRBV5-6	TGTGCCAGCAGCTTTATAGGGGCGAACACTGAAGCTTTCTTT	CASSFIGANTEAFF
TRBJ2-1	TRBD2	once	TRBV2	TGTGCCAGCAGCACTAGCGGGGCTAGCTCCTACAATGAGCAGTTCTTC	CASSTSGASSYNEQFF
TRBJ2-5	NA	NA	TRBV10-3	TGTGCCATCAAGGCCGGTTTTGAGGAGACCCAGTACTTC	CAIKAGFEETQYF